This TCR beta chain emerged from a study of tumor and adjacent non-tumor tissue in lung cancer. Study as a whole: Patients were aged roughly 31 to 76, roughly nine men and 5 women, stage I to III. Notes on the study in general: TCR diversity was significantly greater in tumor than normal lung tissue. In normal lung, the top 100 clones were significantly more dominant than in tumor.

RNA was extracted from bulk tissue without any cell sorting. The normal lung tissue was taken more than 3 cm from the tumor edge. Between August and November 2014, newly diagnosed, chemotherapy-naive lung cancer patients underwent thoracic surgery in China. This clonotype has just a few counts. Its antigen is not identified. Three rounds of nested PCR, following a modified ARM-PCR protocol, produced the TCRbeta library. From the multiplex PCR reads, TCRdb called clonotypes with MiXCR, one entry per CDR3 protein. The top ten hold around 33% of the sample, which has 55,000 to 65,000 distinct CDR3 sequences, roughly 60% seen once. Germline values: CDR1 SEHNR, CDR2 FQNEAQ (reference sequence). This CDR3 comprises 13 residues. Between the trimmed V and J ends, which lost 5 bases and 15 bases, there was a span of 17 bases.

The sequence derives from a man in his 70s with non-small cell lung cancer. The sequencing sample was made of distant non-tumor lung tissue. The rearrangement uses TRBV7-9 and TRBJ1-6; a possible D gene is TRBD1 (6 bases). The CDR3 nucleotides read TGTGCCAGCAGCCCCCAGCCGCCAGGGGACCTCCACTTT. Its protein is CASSPQPPGDLHF. Variable domain in full (rest from reference TRBV7-9 and TRBJ1-6): DTGVSQNPRHKITKRGQNVTFRCDPISEHNRLYWYRQTLGQGPEFLTYFQNEAQLEKSRLLSDRFSAERPKGSFSTLEIQRTEQGDSAMYLCASSPQPPGDLHFGNGTRLTVT.